What follows are 13 T cell receptor beta chains derived from one specimen sequenced in a study of T cell repertoires in cytomegalovirus infection. TCRdb reprocessed the reads via MiXCR and lists one record per CDR3 protein. In the table there are approximately 500,000 distinct CDR3 sequences, about 30% of which are singletons. Sequencing input: PBMCs. These receptors originate from a human donor in good health (CMV status not recorded). Some clones in this sample may be carry-over from other donors' samples.

CDR3 DNA sequence: TGTGCCAGCAGCTTTGTAGCTGCCGATTACTCTGGGGCCAACGTCCTGACTTTC. Residues: CASSFVAADYSGANVLTF. The chain joins TRBV7-2 to TRBJ2-6; unclear D gene. Germline V gene sequence: CDR1 SGHTA, CDR2 FQGNSA. The CDR3 contains 18 residues. V lost 3 bases and J 0 bases, leaving 15 bases between the germline ends.

The genes are TRBV12-3 or TRBV12-4 and TRBJ1-6; 7 bases are a match to TRBD1. The CDR3 loop spans 15 amino acids. With V trimmed by 6 bases and J by 4 bases, 6 bases remained unmatched. CDR3 in amino acids: CASSRQGGYNSPLHF. The CDR3 bases are TGTGCCAGCAGCCGACAGGGTGGATATAATTCACCCCTCCACTTT.

This clonotype was seen many times. The chain recombines TRBV6-2 or TRBV6-3 with TRBJ2-3; 10 bases fit TRBD2. CDR1 is MNHEY and CDR2 is SVGEGT in the germline V gene. The V segment lost 6 bases and the J segment 0 bases; nucleotides outside the gene matches: 0. CDR3 size: 14 residues. The CDR3 region has the DNA TGTGCCAGCAGGACTAGCGGGAGCACAGATACGCAGTATTTT. As protein: CASRTSGSTDTQYF.

The table lists this clonotype with a few counts. This chain links TRBV23-1 with TRBJ2-3; 8 nucleotides line up with TRBD1. TRBV23-1 is flagged as an ORF with uncertain function. Trimming at V came to 3 bases and at J to 5 bases, leaving 13 bases not matched to a gene. The CDR3 totals 17 residues. CDR3 in DNA: TGCGCCAGCAGTCACTCTCAGGGGGCGCTGATGGGAGATACGCAGTATTTT. Protein sequence: CASSHSQGALMGDTQYF.

This clonotype was observed a few times. J is TRBJ1-2 and V is TRBV29-1, with 9 bases that match TRBD1. CDR1 and CDR2 (germline): SQVTM, ANQGSEA. V shed 6 bases and J 2 bases; nucleotides not matched to a gene: 4. The CDR3 spans 13 residues. CDR3 DNA: TGCAGCGTCTTGGACAGGGGCAACTATGGCTACACCTTC. This codes for CSVLDRGNYGYTF.

This clonotype was counted once. The V gene is TRBV7-9, the J gene TRBJ1-6, with 8 bases identical to TRBD1. Germline V lookup: CDR1 SEHNR, CDR2 FQNEAQ (reference sequence). The CDR3 is made up of 15 amino acids. Trimming removed 5 bases from V and 6 bases from J; junction bases left unmatched: 6. CDR3 sequence reads: CASSDDRGSNSPLHF. CDR3 bases: TGTGCCAGCAGCGACGACAGGGGTTCTAATTCACCCCTCCACTTT.

The chain employs TRBV11-3 and TRBJ2-2, with D perhaps TRBD2 (6 bases). CDR3 length: 14 amino acids. V was trimmed by 4 bases and J by 7 bases, leaving 13 bases between them. The germline V gene encodes CDR1 SGHNT and CDR2 YENEEA. This CDR3 reads CASSSGLEGGELFF. In DNA form, the CDR3 reads TGTGCCAGCAGCTCGGGACTGGAAGGCGGGGAGCTGTTTTTT. Using reference TRBV11-3 and TRBJ2-2 for the parts outside the CDR3, the full variable domain is EAGVVQSPRYKIIEKKQPVAFWCNPISGHNTLYWYLQNLGQGPELLIRYENEEAVDDSQLPKDRFSAERLKGVDSTLKIQPAELGDSAVYLCASSSGLEGGELFFGEGSRLTVL.

This chain links TRBV20-1 with TRBJ2-3; no clear D gene. Germline V gives CDR1 DFQATT, CDR2 SNEGSKA (reference sequence). The CDR3 has 13 amino acids. Trimming shortened V by 2 bases and J by 0 bases, and 6 bases separated the two germline ends. In DNA form, the CDR3 reads TGCAGTGCTAGATCCGACAGCACAGATACGCAGTATTTT. Its protein product is CSARSDSTDTQYF.

The J gene is TRBJ2-7, the V gene TRBV11-3, with 9 bases aligning to TRBD2. The V and J ends lost 4 bases and 4 bases, in that order; junction bases with no gene match: 14. The CDR3 contains 17 residues. Germline lookup yields CDR1 SGHNT and CDR2 YENEEA. The CDR3 bases are TGTGCCAGCAGCTCACGAGGTCGCGGGAGGGCCGGATACGAGCAGTACGTC. Its translation: CASSSRGRGRAGYEQYV.

This chain joins TRBV28 and TRBJ1-2, with D maybe TRBD1 (6 bases). This CDR3 has 12 amino acids. Trimming took 7 bases from V and 8 from J, leaving 14 bases between them. Germline V gene sequence: CDR1 MDHEN, CDR2 SYDVKM. The CDR3 loop reads CASTITGYGYTF. CDR3 nucleotide sequence: TGTGCCAGCACCATAACAGGGTACGGCTACACCTTC.

This clonotype has a handful of counts. J is TRBJ2-7 and V is TRBV5-4, with D unresolved. The CDR3 runs to 13 residues. CDR1 is SGHNT and CDR2 is YYREEE in the germline V gene (reference sequence). V was trimmed by 5 bases and J by 7 bases, leaving 16 bases between them. CDR3 DNA: TGTGCCAGCAGTCGAGACTCCTTCGGGGAGCAGTACGTC. It codes for CASSRDSFGEQYV.

This clonotype was seen ten or more times. This chain uses TRBV19 with TRBJ2-3, with 7 positions matching TRBD2. This CDR3 has 16 amino acids. V was clipped by 3 bases and J by 4 bases; unmatched bases: 10. Looked up from germline, CDR1 is LNHDA and CDR2 is SQIVND (reference sequence). The CDR3 DNA sequence: TGTGCCAGTAGTATCGGTGGGAGGGAAGTAGCAGATACGCAGTATTTT. It yields the protein CASSIGGREVADTQYF.

This clonotype was counted only a few times. The chain is built from TRBV7-2 and TRBJ2-7; D is possibly TRBD2 (7 bases). This CDR3 is 17 amino acids long. Germline assignment: CDR1 SGHTA and CDR2 FQGNSA. V shed 1 base and J shed 0 bases, with 16 bases lying between them. The CDR3 sequence: CASSLVVGGEGSYEQYF. CDR3 nucleotides: TGTGCCAGCAGCTTAGTTGTAGGGGGGGAGGGCTCCTACGAGCAGTACTTC.